This T cell receptor (beta chain) was found in a study of T cell responses to AZD1222 COVID-19 vaccine. Study results and limitations: An increase in Spike-specific TCR breadth and depth was observed after two AZD1222 doses. Baseline seropositives among AZD1222 recipients totaled only six or seven. Sampling that yielded the repertoires occurred only after the peak T cell response.

The protocol was immunoSEQ multiplex PCR, while the TCRdb copy is restricted to in-frame clones and leaves out a portion. Among 150,000 or so clones listed, 85% to 90% were seen once. Germline V gives CDR1 SGHAT, CDR2 FQNNGV. Trimming removed 5 bases at V and 4 bases at J, with 11 bases between. The CDR3 consists of 13 residues. This clone was recorded once. Its antigen is as yet unknown. Sequenced here: peripheral blood, sampled on day 0 of AZD1222 vaccination. V usage is TRBV11-2 and J usage is TRBJ1-2, with D possibly being TRBD1 (5 bases). The sequence was obtained from an adult in good health. In DNA form, the CDR3 reads TGTGCCAGCAGCCCAGACAGCTTCTATGGCTACACCTTC. Its protein is CASSPDSFYGYTF. Full variable domain (rest looked up from reference TRBV11-2 and TRBJ1-2): EAGVAQSPRYKIIEKRQSVAFWCNPISGHATLYWYQQILGQGPKLLIQFQNNGVVDDSQLPKDRFSAERLKGVDSTLKIQPAKLEDSAVYLCASSPDSFYGYTFGSGTRLTVV.